This is a list of T cell receptor beta chains from one sample in a study of T cells in Graves' hyperthyroidism and ophthalmopathy. TCRdb used MiXCR to reprocess the multiplex PCR reads, holding one entry per CDR3 protein. The profile covers more than 500,000 distinct CDR3 sequences, with approximately 15% appearing a single time and over 3.5% taken by the ten largest. Source material: blood. The receptor set was obtained from a woman in her forties with Graves' ophthalmopathy. Each CDR3 is given with its conserved first and last residue.

j_gene: TRBJ1-1
v_gene: TRBV6-2/TRBV6-3
CDR3aa: CASSAAGTGVRVAFF

j_gene: TRBJ2-7
v_gene: TRBV6-4
CDR3aa: CASSGIRDRGFSSYEQYF

j_gene: TRBJ2-7
v_gene: TRBV19
CDR3aa: CASSKGQAFSYEQYF

j_gene: TRBJ2-2
v_gene: TRBV7-3
CDR3aa: CASSLQGLAGGELFF

j_gene: TRBJ2-7
v_gene: TRBV4-3
CDR3aa: CASSQVYGTGYEQYF

j_gene: TRBJ2-7
v_gene: TRBV7-2
CDR3aa: CASRDPGRTYEQYF

j_gene: TRBJ1-1
v_gene: TRBV28
CDR3aa: CASSLRGRYTEAFF

j_gene: TRBJ2-1
v_gene: TRBV9
CDR3aa: CASSATFSTGYGYNEQFF

j_gene: TRBJ1-1
v_gene: TRBV15
CDR3aa: CATSRGPDSFF

j_gene: TRBJ1-6
v_gene: TRBV15
CDR3aa: CATSRDSRAVIHF

j_gene: TRBJ2-5
v_gene: TRBV7-9
CDR3aa: CASSFRREETQYF

j_gene: TRBJ2-7
v_gene: TRBV12-3/TRBV12-4
CDR3aa: CASSFGGTLYEQYF

j_gene: TRBJ2-7
v_gene: TRBV15
CDR3aa: CATSYGSEYEQYF

j_gene: TRBJ2-7
v_gene: TRBV3-1
CDR3aa: CASSTQGNPYEQYF

j_gene: TRBJ1-6
v_gene: TRBV5-4
CDR3aa: CASSLARVDNSPLHF

j_gene: TRBJ2-5
v_gene: TRBV28
CDR3aa: CASLGQNQETQYF

j_gene: TRBJ1-2
v_gene: TRBV27
CDR3aa: CASSFGQGATGYTF

j_gene: TRBJ2-5
v_gene: TRBV10-3
CDR3aa: CAIKNDRGETQYF

j_gene: TRBJ1-1
v_gene: TRBV28
CDR3aa: CASRPTLNTEAFF

j_gene: TRBJ2-7
v_gene: TRBV6-5
CDR3aa: CASSYSGTKHRQYF

j_gene: TRBJ2-5
v_gene: TRBV6-2/TRBV6-3
CDR3aa: CASSYPDGTQYF

j_gene: TRBJ1-5
v_gene: TRBV27
CDR3aa: CASSLSIDQPQHF

j_gene: TRBJ2-1
v_gene: TRBV6-1
CDR3aa: CASKLSLPPSEQFF

j_gene: TRBJ1-1
v_gene: TRBV12-3/TRBV12-4
CDR3aa: CASIANGGGAMNTEAFF

j_gene: TRBJ1-3
v_gene: TRBV18
CDR3aa: CASSPGQGSVTIYF

j_gene: TRBJ2-2
v_gene: TRBV5-1
CDR3aa: CASSLFRTANTGELFF

j_gene: TRBJ2-5
v_gene: TRBV19
CDR3aa: CASSGRFETQYF

j_gene: TRBJ1-1
v_gene: TRBV28
CDR3aa: CASSFHRDEGLTEAFF

j_gene: TRBJ1-3
v_gene: TRBV9
CDR3aa: CASSGERGSSGNTIYF

j_gene: TRBJ1-1
v_gene: TRBV4-2
CDR3aa: CASSQLVRGADTEAFF

j_gene: TRBJ1-5
v_gene: TRBV15
CDR3aa: CATNSGLSNQPQHF

j_gene: TRBJ2-2
v_gene: TRBV10-3
CDR3aa: CAISATTNTGELFF

j_gene: TRBJ1-5
v_gene: TRBV28
CDR3aa: CASSPWGQGNQPQHF

j_gene: TRBJ1-1
v_gene: TRBV12-3/TRBV12-4
CDR3aa: CASSLRLGGRGFSTEAFF

j_gene: TRBJ1-6
v_gene: TRBV12-3/TRBV12-4
CDR3aa: CASTRDRANYNSPLHF

j_gene: TRBJ1-5
v_gene: TRBV19
CDR3aa: CASSIDGRSNQPQHF

j_gene: TRBJ1-2
v_gene: TRBV12-3/TRBV12-4
CDR3aa: CASSLGQLIGARVYGYTF

j_gene: TRBJ1-2
v_gene: TRBV24-1
CDR3aa: CATSDRIGYGYTF

j_gene: TRBJ1-3
v_gene: TRBV9
CDR3aa: CASSVDPGEGNTIYF

j_gene: TRBJ1-5
v_gene: TRBV6-1
CDR3aa: CASRERQGRNQPQHF

j_gene: TRBJ1-2
v_gene: TRBV7-2
CDR3aa: CASSRGTGGVGGYTF

j_gene: TRBJ2-2
v_gene: TRBV5-1
CDR3aa: CASSLVLANTGELFF

j_gene: TRBJ1-5
v_gene: TRBV19
CDR3aa: CASSVLGAINQPQHF

j_gene: TRBJ1-2
v_gene: TRBV29-1
CDR3aa: CSVDTAYGYTF

j_gene: TRBJ2-7
v_gene: TRBV20-1
CDR3aa: CSARVHRVGSFEYEQYF

j_gene: TRBJ2-7
v_gene: TRBV2
CDR3aa: CASLRTGFPIEQYF

j_gene: TRBJ1-1
v_gene: TRBV5-1
CDR3aa: CASSFELTGAVNTEAFF

j_gene: TRBJ1-1
v_gene: TRBV18
CDR3aa: CASSPDTTQAFF

j_gene: TRBJ2-5
v_gene: TRBV18
CDR3aa: CASSSRRVRGETQYF

j_gene: TRBJ1-1
v_gene: TRBV19
CDR3aa: CASMDRDMNTEAFF

j_gene: TRBJ2-7
v_gene: TRBV12-3/TRBV12-4
CDR3aa: CASSEPGLVYEQYF

j_gene: TRBJ2-7
v_gene: TRBV27
CDR3aa: CASSLFLGGEQYF

j_gene: TRBJ2-7
v_gene: TRBV7-2
CDR3aa: CASSPGTFNYEQYF

j_gene: TRBJ1-1
v_gene: TRBV7-2
CDR3aa: CASSSGPWTTEAFF

j_gene: TRBJ1-2
v_gene: TRBV6-1
CDR3aa: CASSEPGQVTGGYTF

j_gene: TRBJ1-3
v_gene: TRBV3-1
CDR3aa: CASSLSRGPGNTIYF

j_gene: TRBJ2-5
v_gene: TRBV28
CDR3aa: CASSTLGAQYF

j_gene: TRBJ2-3
v_gene: TRBV2
CDR3aa: CASSEELYGRVTDTQYF